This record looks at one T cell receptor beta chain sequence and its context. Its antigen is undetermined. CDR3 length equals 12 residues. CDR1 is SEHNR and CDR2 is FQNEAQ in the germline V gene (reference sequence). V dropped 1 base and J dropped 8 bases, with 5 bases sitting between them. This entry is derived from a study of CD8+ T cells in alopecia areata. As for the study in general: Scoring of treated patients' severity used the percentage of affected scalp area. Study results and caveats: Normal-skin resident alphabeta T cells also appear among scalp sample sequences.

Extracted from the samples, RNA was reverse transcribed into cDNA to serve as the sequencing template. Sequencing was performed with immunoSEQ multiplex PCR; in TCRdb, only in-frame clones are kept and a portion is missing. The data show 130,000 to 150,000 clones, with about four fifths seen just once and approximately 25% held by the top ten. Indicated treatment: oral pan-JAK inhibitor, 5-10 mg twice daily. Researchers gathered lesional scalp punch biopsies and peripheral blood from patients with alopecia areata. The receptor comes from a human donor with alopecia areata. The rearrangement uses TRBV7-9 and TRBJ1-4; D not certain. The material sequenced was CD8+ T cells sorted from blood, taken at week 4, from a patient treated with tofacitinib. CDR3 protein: CASSLGGEKLFF. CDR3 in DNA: TGTGCCAGCAGCTTAGGAGGCGAAAAACTGTTTTTT. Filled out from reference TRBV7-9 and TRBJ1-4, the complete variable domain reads DTGVSQNPRHKITKRGQNVTFRCDPISEHNRLYWYRQTLGQGPEFLTYFQNEAQLEKSRLLSDRFSAERPKGSFSTLEIQRTEQGDSAMYLCASSLGGEKLFFGSGTQLSVL.